This TCR beta chain was recorded in a study of blood T cell repertoires in COVID-19. The V and J ends lost 5 bases and 2 bases respectively, with 14 bases between them. This CDR3 is 15 amino acids long. Germline V gene lookup returns CDR1 WSHSY and CDR2 SAAADI. The assay was immunoSEQ multiplex PCR, and TCRdb's table has in-frame clones only and misses some. The sample shows 110,000 or so clones, around 85% of them seen only once. The chain couples TRBV10-2 to TRBJ2-3, with D perhaps matching TRBD1 (6 bases). The receptor's source is a human donor in a cohort sampled during active COVID-19. The sample taken for sequencing was peripheral blood. In DNA form, the CDR3 reads TGCGCCAGCAGTCAACAGGGTCCCCCCACAGATACGCAGTATTTT. Encoded protein: CASSQQGPPTDTQYF.